This TCR beta chain was recovered during a study of shared clonotypes between healthy human individuals. Study results and limitations: The four-donor shared clonotypes exceeded non-shared clonotypes in generation probability, with non-shared ones scoring lower.

Comment on this clone: The antigen remains unidentified.

Germline V gives CDR1 SGHRS, CDR2 YFSETQ. J was trimmed by 10 bases and V by 0 bases; bases with no gene match: 5. The CDR3 contains 13 residues. Deep-level assay runs were performed. Repertoires were generated with immunoSEQ multiplex PCR, while TCRdb's copy carries only in-frame clones and drops some. In the table there are 600,000 to 750,000 clones, 90% of which are singletons. The sequence was obtained from a man in his late teens or twenties in good health. Some clones in this sample may be carry-over from other donors' samples. Sequenced material: memory CD8+ T cells from PBMCs. Described subset: CD45RO+ cells pooled with CCR7-negative TemRA cells. The chain has TRBV5-1 and TRBJ2-7, with 9 nucleotides matching TRBD2. The CDR3 DNA follows: TGCGCCAGCAGCTTGGTCTCGCGGGAGGGACAGTACTTC. Its protein is CASSLVSREGQYF.